These 17 T cell receptor beta chains were sequenced from one sample in a study of CD8+ T cells in alopecia areata. RNA extraction was followed by reverse transcription into cDNA, which acted as the sequencing template. Here immunoSEQ multiplex PCR was the method, and the copy in TCRdb shows in-frame clones only, minus some. The sample yields some 160,000 clones, roughly 65% seen once. Treatment defined: oral pan-JAK inhibitor, 5-10 mg twice daily. The source was CD4+ T cells sorted from blood, collected at week 4, from a patient treated with tofacitinib. The receptors here all came from a human donor with alopecia areata.

The chain employs TRBV11-2 and TRBJ1-2; D is possibly TRBD1 (5 bases). Germline V gives CDR1 SGHAT, CDR2 FQNNGV. V lost 4 bases to trimming and J lost 6 bases, with 18 bases between them. The CDR3 covers 15 residues. CDR3 sequence: CASSSNRGGIDGYTF. As DNA, the CDR3 is TGTGCCAGCAGCTCCAACCGGGGGGGTATAGATGGCTACACCTTC.

Concerning this clone itself: This specimen includes other DNA sequences encoding the same CDR3. This chain links TRBV5-1 with TRBJ2-3; D unclear. The germline V and J ends were trimmed by 3 bases and 1 base, with 6 bases remaining between them. The CDR3 extends over 13 amino acids. CDR1 and CDR2 from the germline V gene are SGHRS and YFSETQ. CDR3 loop: CASSSTGTDTQYF. The CDR3 region has the DNA TGCGCCAGCAGCTCAACAGGCACAGATACGCAGTATTTT.

The V and J genes are TRBV6-5 and TRBJ2-1; 10 bases map to TRBD1. V shed 5 bases and J 9 bases; nucleotides not matched to a gene: 4. This CDR3 is built from 13 residues. Looked up from germline, CDR1 is MNHEY and CDR2 is SVGAGI. The CDR3 reads CASSRDRGFEQFF. Here the CDR3 DNA reads TGTGCCAGCAGTCGGGACAGGGGTTTTGAGCAGTTCTTC.

This clone was recorded a few times. The chain has TRBV4-3 and TRBJ2-7; D call uncertain. Germline V lookup: CDR1 LGHNA, CDR2 YSLEER. Trimming shortened V by 0 bases and J by 4 bases, and 10 bases separated the two germline ends. The CDR3 spans 14 residues. Here the CDR3 DNA reads TGCGCCAGCAGCCAAGATGGTGGGTCTTACGAGCAGTACTTC. Translated, it gives CASSQDGGSYEQYF.

This clone is a singleton in its sample. The chain employs TRBV5-6 and TRBJ2-4; tentatively, D is TRBD2 (5 bases). The CDR3 is made up of 10 amino acids. The ends were cut back, 1 base at V and 13 bases at J, with 6 bases in the middle. Germline CDR1 is SGHDT and CDR2 is YYEEEE. DNA of the CDR3: TGTGCCAGCAGCTTGTCGGGGCAGTACTTC. Protein product: CASSLSGQYF.

This clone was counted only a few times. This chain joins TRBV20-1 and TRBJ1-3; D unclear. V was clipped by 2 bases and J by 3 bases, with 2 bases between them. This CDR3 comprises 11 residues. Germline CDR1 reads DFQATT; CDR2 reads SNEGSKA (reference sequence). The CDR3 is CSARFGNTIYF. CDR3 nucleotides: TGCAGTGCTAGATTTGGAAACACCATATATTTT.

V is TRBV29-1 and J is TRBJ1-1, with D hard to call. The V end lost 8 bases, the J end lost 2 bases, and 12 bases lay between the germline ends. CDR3 length: 12 residues. In germline, CDR1 is SQVTM, CDR2 ANQGSEA. As DNA, the CDR3 is TGCAGCCACCGGTCAGTTAACACTGAAGCTTTCTTT. Its protein is CSHRSVNTEAFF.

V is TRBV5-6 and J is TRBJ1-2; D gene ambiguous. CDR1 SGHDT and CDR2 YYEEEE come from the germline V gene. The CDR3 has 12 residues. Trimming took 3 bases from V and 6 from J, leaving 9 bases between them. Here the CDR3 DNA reads TGTGCCAGCAGCTCTAACACGGATGGCTACACCTTC. This encodes CASSSNTDGYTF.

Here the CDR3 reads CSVSDRGNTEAFF. The CDR3 DNA follows: TGCAGCGTTTCCGACAGGGGGAACACTGAAGCTTTCTTT. The V and J genes are TRBV29-1 and TRBJ1-1; 8 nucleotides line up with TRBD1. The germline V gene has CDR1 SQVTM and CDR2 ANQGSEA. CDR3 size: 13 residues. Trimming removed 5 bases from V and 1 base from J; junction bases left unmatched: 3.

This clone was seen more than once but under ten times. The J gene is TRBJ1-1, the V gene TRBV19; unclear D gene. Germline assignment: CDR1 LNHDA and CDR2 SQIVND (reference sequence). The CDR3 sequence is 13 residues long. V was shortened by 8 bases and J by 4 bases, with 14 bases between the two germline ends. The CDR3 DNA reads TGTGCCAGTCTATCGGAGGGCGGCACTGAAGCTTTCTTT. Protein sequence: CASLSEGGTEAFF.

The rearrangement uses TRBV4-3 and TRBJ1-4, with 7 bases identical to TRBD1. Trimming cost V 1 base and J 5 bases; bases outside gene matches: 4. Germline V gives CDR1 LGHNA, CDR2 YSLEER. The CDR3 covers 15 residues. This CDR3 reads CASSQAQGINEKLFF. For the CDR3, the DNA is TGCGCCAGCAGCCAAGCACAGGGGATAAATGAAAAACTGTTTTTT.

The chain links TRBV10-3 to TRBJ2-7; perhaps TRBD2 as D (6 bases). V lost 6 bases and J 2 bases, leaving 17 bases between the germline ends. Germline V gene sequence: CDR1 ENHRY, CDR2 SYGVKD. The CDR3 loop spans 15 amino acids. DNA for the CDR3: TGTGCCATCAGCGGGGACTCCCCTGGTCCCTACGAGCAGTACTTC. It is translated as CAISGDSPGPYEQYF.

The genes are TRBV27 and TRBJ2-7; 9 bases fit TRBD1. This CDR3 contains 14 residues. V shed 5 bases, J shed 6 bases, and the junction held 8 bases outside the gene matches. The germline gives CDR1 MNHEY, CDR2 SMNVEV (reference sequence). The CDR3 sequence: CASSGLQGAGEQYF. The DNA for the CDR3 is TGTGCCAGCAGTGGTTTACAGGGGGCCGGCGAGCAGTACTTC.

This chain joins TRBV27 and TRBJ1-5; a weak D match, TRBD1 (6 bases). This CDR3 spans 14 amino acids. Trimming pared 3 bases from V and 7 bases from J, leaving 13 bases between. The germline CDR1 and CDR2 sequences are MNHEY and SMNVEV (reference sequence). The CDR3 loop reads CASSFSQGRQPQHF. The CDR3 DNA is TGTGCCAGCAGTTTTTCACAGGGAAGGCAGCCCCAGCATTTT.

The rearrangement links TRBV9 to TRBJ2-1; perhaps TRBD2 as D (5 bases). Germline loops: CDR1 SGDLS, CDR2 YYNGEE. Trimming cost V 2 bases and J 6 bases, with 9 bases left between them. The CDR3 totals 13 residues. CDR3 DNA sequence: TGTGCCAGCAGCGTGGGGAGCCGCAATGAGCAGTTCTTC. This translates into CASSVGSRNEQFF.

The V gene is TRBV29-1, the J gene TRBJ2-3, with 9 bases aligning to TRBD1. The CDR3 totals 17 residues. The germline CDR1 and CDR2 sequences are SQVTM and ANQGSEA. V shed 5 bases and J 2 bases; nucleotides not matched to a gene: 14. The CDR3 sequence is CSVLRDRDVFYTDTQYF. For the CDR3, the DNA is TGCAGCGTTCTAAGGGACAGGGATGTCTTTTACACAGATACGCAGTATTTT.

V gene TRBV29-1 combines with J gene TRBJ1-2; 7 positions agree with TRBD1. Germline V gene sequence: CDR1 SQVTM, CDR2 ANQGSEA. This CDR3 has 13 amino acids. Trimming cost V 5 bases and J 4 bases; bases outside gene matches: 7. CDR3 sequence reads: CSVSNDRAYGYTF. For the CDR3, the DNA is TGCAGCGTTTCCAACGACAGGGCCTATGGCTACACCTTC.